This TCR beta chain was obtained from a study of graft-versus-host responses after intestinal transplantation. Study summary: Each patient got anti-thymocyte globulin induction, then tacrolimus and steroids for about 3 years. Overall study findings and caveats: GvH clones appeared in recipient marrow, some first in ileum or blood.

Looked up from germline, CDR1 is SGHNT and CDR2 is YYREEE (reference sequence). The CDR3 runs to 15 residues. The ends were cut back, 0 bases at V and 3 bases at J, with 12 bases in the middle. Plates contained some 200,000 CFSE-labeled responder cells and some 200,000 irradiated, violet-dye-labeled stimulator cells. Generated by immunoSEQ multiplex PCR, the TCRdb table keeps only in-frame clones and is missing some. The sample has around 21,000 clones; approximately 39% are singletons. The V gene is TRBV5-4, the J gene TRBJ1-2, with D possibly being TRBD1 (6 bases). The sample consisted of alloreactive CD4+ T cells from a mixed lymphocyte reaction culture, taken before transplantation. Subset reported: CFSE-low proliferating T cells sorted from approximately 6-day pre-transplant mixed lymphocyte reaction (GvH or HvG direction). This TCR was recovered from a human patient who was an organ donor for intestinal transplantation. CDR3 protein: CASSLVTGRDYGYTF. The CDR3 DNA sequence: TGTGCCAGCAGCTTGGTAACAGGGCGGGACTATGGCTACACCTTC. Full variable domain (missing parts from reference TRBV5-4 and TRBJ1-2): ETGVTQSPTHLIKTRGQQVTLRCSSQSGHNTVSWYQQALGQGPQFIFQYYREEENGRGNFPPRFSGLQFPNYSSELNVNALELDDSALYLCASSLVTGRDYGYTFGSGTRLTVV.